This entry is about one TCR beta chain. Its antigen is undetermined. The sample belongs to a study of CD4+ T cells in melanoma. Between the trimmed V and J ends, which lost 5 bases and 0 bases, there was a span of 7 bases. The CDR3 sequence is 13 residues long. Per the germline V gene, CDR1 is KGHSH and CDR2 is LQKENI. Sequencing was performed with immunoSEQ multiplex PCR; in TCRdb, only in-frame clones are kept and a portion is missing. Among some 150,000 clones listed, about 93% were seen once. Study-wide results and limits: A reported correlation linked neoantigen-specific CD4+ T cells to CD8+, macrophage and B cell function. In melanoma, neoantigen-specific CD4+ T cells reportedly differed in differentiation state.

This clonotype was obtained from a human donor with melanoma. The chain carries TRBV18 and TRBJ1-1; D is undetermined. This CDR3 reads CASSDDLNTEAFF. DNA of the CDR3: TGTGCCAGCTCAGACGACCTGAACACTGAAGCTTTCTTT. Full variable domain (rest looked up from reference TRBV18 and TRBJ1-1): NAGVMQNPRHLVRRRGQEARLRCSPMKGHSHVYWYRQLPEEGLKFMVYLQKENIIDESGMPKERFSAEFPKEGPSILRIQQVVRGDSAAYFCASSDDLNTEAFFGQGTRLTVV.